Below, 7 T cell receptor beta chains from the same sample are listed, as sequenced in a study of blood T cell repertoires in COVID-19 (dated by TCRdb to the early 2020s). The method behind the library was the immunoSEQ multiplex PCR assay. TCRdb holds this immuneACCESS table with in-frame rearrangements only. Some clones are missing; in checked studies, unresolved V genes explain under half, and the rest has no known cause. A total of 61,000 or so clones appear in this sample, 85% to 90% of them only once. Jointly, the top ten make up around 20% of the sample. The specimen sequenced was peripheral blood. The receptors here all came from a woman of 80 years or more with active COVID-19.

The chain couples TRBV28 to TRBJ2-5, with 11 bases matching TRBD2. The length of the CDR3 is 15 residues. The germline V gene has CDR1 MDHEN and CDR2 SYDVKM. V dropped 7 bases and J dropped 4; count of bases not matched to a gene: 8. The CDR3 region is CASTDTSGGGETQYF. The CDR3 DNA follows: TGTGCCAGCACAGATACTAGCGGGGGAGGAGAGACCCAGTACTTC.

J is TRBJ1-1 and V is TRBV7-9; 7 positions agree with TRBD1. Germline V gene sequence: CDR1 SEHNR, CDR2 FQNEAQ (reference sequence). The CDR3 runs to 15 residues. After removal of 5 bases from V and 5 bases from J, the junction contained 11 bases not matched to a gene. CDR3 sequence reads: CASSPHATGRTEAFF. CDR3 DNA sequence: TGTGCCAGCAGCCCCCACGCGACAGGGAGGACTGAAGCTTTCTTT.

The chain carries TRBV7-2 and TRBJ2-6; TRBD1 agrees at 7 bases. Per germline, CDR1 SGHTA and CDR2 FQGNSA. J gave up 0 bases and V 6 bases, and 8 bases lay outside the gene matches. The CDR3 is 17 residues long. The CDR3 DNA is TGTGCCAGCAGTGGACAGGTCATCTTCTCTGGGGCCAACGTCCTGACTTTC. Its protein is CASSGQVIFSGANVLTF.

The CDR3 nucleotides are TGTGCCAGCAGCGTAGCAGGGCAGAGCAACACCATATATTTT. Amino acids: CASSVAGQSNTIYF. The rearrangement links TRBV9 to TRBJ1-3; D may be TRBD1 (5 bases). CDR1 and CDR2 (germline): SGDLS, YYNGEE. The ends were cut back, 0 bases at V and 7 bases at J, with 11 bases in the middle. CDR3 size: 14 residues.

The rearrangement uses TRBV5-6 and TRBJ2-5; 11 bases are shared with TRBD2. The CDR3 runs 16 residues. The germline gives CDR1 SGHDT, CDR2 YYEEEE. Trimming took 0 bases from V and 2 from J; bases not matched to a gene: 3. DNA for the CDR3: TGTGCCAGCAGCTTGGTACTAGCGGGGGTTCAAGAGACCCAGTACTTC. It is translated as CASSLVLAGVQETQYF.

This chain connects TRBV28 to TRBJ1-4, with 11 bases aligning to TRBD1. Germline V CDR1 and CDR2: MDHEN, SYDVKM. The J segment lost 10 bases and the V segment lost 4 bases, leaving 8 bases of the junction unmatched. The CDR3 sequence is 15 residues long. CDR3 nucleotide sequence: TGTGCCAGCAGTTCCTCCGGGACAGGGGGTGGAAAACTGTTTTTT. Protein: CASSSSGTGGGKLFF.

V gene TRBV18 combines with J gene TRBJ2-3, with unresolved D. Per germline, CDR1 KGHSH and CDR2 LQKENI. V lost 3 bases, J lost 0 bases, and 10 bases lay in between. This CDR3 is built from 15 residues. The CDR3 region is CASSPTASSTDTQYF. The CDR3 DNA follows: TGTGCCAGCTCACCCACAGCTTCTAGCACAGATACGCAGTATTTT.